The sequence of this TCR beta chain was determined in a study of OX40 agonist ivuxolimab in advanced cancers. Study details: Patients were infused with ivuxolimab every 2 weeks at 0.01 to 10 mg/kg. Three patients had partial responses: one hepatocellular carcinoma, two cutaneous melanoma.

Patients with a history of autoimmune disease or on systemic immunosuppression were excluded. At baseline, cycle 4 day 1, and cycle 7 day 1, blood was sampled. This clone was counted between two and nine times. Clones were read by immunoSEQ multiplex PCR, and TCRdb kept only the in-frame ones, dropping some. The sample lists around 130,000 clones; around 93% were seen once. The V gene lost 4 bases and the J gene lost 6 bases, with 14 bases spanning the gap. Germline values: CDR1 SGDLS, CDR2 YYNGEE. CDR3 length: 15 amino acids. Sequences were derived from CD4+ or CD8+ T cells sorted from blood, sampled in a trial of the OX40 agonist ivuxolimab. The J gene is TRBJ1-6, the V gene TRBV9, with D tentatively TRBD1 (6 bases). This TCR was sampled from an adult with an advanced solid tumor such as melanoma, head and neck, liver or kidney cancer. In DNA form, the CDR3 reads TGTGCCAGCAGCTCAGGAGACAGGAGTAATTCACCCCTCCACTTT. Translation gives CASSSGDRSNSPLHF.